The 23 T cell receptor beta chains below were found in one sample sequenced in a study of control samples from healthy donors and cancer patients. Measured with immunoSEQ multiplex PCR; TCRdb has only the in-frame clones, and not every one. The repertoire holds some 140,000 clones, with roughly 94% as singletons. The specimen was blood. The receptors shown here come from a man aged 35 to 55 in good health.

The J gene is TRBJ1-2, the V gene TRBV28, with 7 bases identical to TRBD1. V shed 4 bases and J 4 bases; nucleotides not matched to a gene: 3. Germline V gene lookup returns CDR1 MDHEN and CDR2 SYDVKM. This CDR3 spans 13 amino acids. In DNA form, the CDR3 reads TGTGCCAGCAGTTCTACAGGGGCCTATGGCTACACCTTC. This sequence encodes CASSSTGAYGYTF.

This chain links TRBV7-2 with TRBJ2-7; D is uncertain. CDR3 length: 14 amino acids. Germline assignment: CDR1 SGHTA and CDR2 FQGNSA. V was cut by 4 bases and J by 2 bases, with 12 bases left in between. CDR3 region: CASSSSWGPYEQYF. CDR3 DNA sequence: TGTGCCAGCAGCTCATCATGGGGTCCCTACGAGCAGTACTTC.

J is TRBJ1-6 and V is TRBV3-1 (or the pseudogene TRBV3-2), with D unclear. Germline lookup yields CDR1 LGHDT and CDR2 YNNKEL (reference sequence). This CDR3 is built from 14 residues. Trimming took off 4 bases at V and 7 bases at J, with 11 bases between the two ends. CDR3 in amino acids: CASSLNHGNSPLHF. The CDR3 DNA sequence: TGTGCCAGCAGCCTGAACCACGGCAATTCACCCCTCCACTTT.

This sequence joins TRBV30 and TRBJ1-6; the D gene is possibly TRBD1 (5 bases). V was trimmed by 0 bases and J by 5 bases, leaving 14 bases between them. The CDR3 covers 16 residues. Germline lookup yields CDR1 GTSNPN and CDR2 SVGIG (reference sequence). This CDR3 reads CAWSVRRTGDNSPLHF. For the CDR3, the DNA is TGTGCCTGGAGTGTACGTAGGACGGGGGATAATTCACCCCTCCACTTT.

The chain employs TRBV6-5 and TRBJ1-4, with a tentative D call TRBD1 (6 bases). Trimming stripped 4 bases from V and 1 base from J, with 10 bases between. Germline loops: CDR1 MNHEY, CDR2 SVGAGI. CDR3 size: 15 residues. The chain's CDR3 is CASSLLQGTNEKLFF. The CDR3 nucleotides are TGTGCCAGCAGTTTACTACAGGGAACTAATGAAAAACTGTTTTTT.

V and J are TRBV11-2 and TRBJ2-3; D is unclear. Per germline, CDR1 SGHAT and CDR2 FQNNGV. The V end was cut by 2 bases, the J end by 2 bases, with 11 bases between. CDR3 size: 15 residues. CDR3 coding DNA: TGTGCCAGCAGCTTACGGCTCACCGACACAGATACGCAGTATTTT. Translating it yields CASSLRLTDTDTQYF.

V gene TRBV7-9 combines with J gene TRBJ1-3; perhaps TRBD1 as D (6 bases). Germline lookup yields CDR1 SEHNR and CDR2 FQNEAQ (reference sequence). The CDR3 has 14 residues. V shed 5 bases and J shed 5 bases, with 13 bases lying between them. The CDR3 here is CASSPRDTRNTIYF. In DNA, the CDR3 is TGTGCCAGCAGCCCGAGGGACACTAGAAACACCATATATTTT.

This clone occurred once. The V call is TRBV3-1 (or the pseudogene TRBV3-2), the J call TRBJ2-7; D not resolved. The V and J ends lost 2 bases and 0 bases respectively, with 2 bases between them. The germline gives CDR1 LGHDT, CDR2 YNNKEL (reference sequence). There are 12 residues in the CDR3. CDR3 loop: CASSQFSYEQYF. The CDR3 DNA sequence: TGTGCCAGCAGCCAATTCTCCTACGAGCAGTACTTC.

The chain recombines TRBV30 with TRBJ2-3, with 11 bases matching TRBD1. Losses at the gene ends were 5 bases for V and 3 bases for J; bases not matched to a gene: 4. This CDR3 is built from 14 residues. Germline lookup yields CDR1 GTSNPN and CDR2 SVGIG (reference sequence). CDR3 loop: CAWARDRGTDTQYF. CDR3 coding DNA: TGTGCCTGGGCGAGGGACAGGGGGACAGATACGCAGTATTTT.

V usage is TRBV28 and J usage is TRBJ1-4, with D unresolved. This CDR3 has 15 amino acids. Germline V gene sequence: CDR1 MDHEN, CDR2 SYDVKM. Trimming removed 5 bases from V and 4 bases from J, with 14 bases in between. CDR3 loop: CASSLFGRRNEKLFF. CDR3 DNA sequence: TGTGCCAGCAGTCTGTTTGGCCGGCGTAATGAAAAACTGTTTTTT.

This clone was observed a single time. The chain uses TRBV3-1 (or the pseudogene TRBV3-2) and TRBJ1-2; no reliable D call. This CDR3 is 13 amino acids long. Germline assignment: CDR1 LGHDT and CDR2 YNNKEL (reference sequence). V was pared by 1 base and J by 7 bases, with 10 bases between. The CDR3 loop reads CASSQAVEGGYTF. CDR3 coding DNA: TGTGCCAGCAGCCAAGCAGTAGAGGGTGGCTACACCTTC.

The chain combines TRBV19 with TRBJ1-2; possibly TRBD1 for D (5 bases). Trimming removed 5 bases at V and 0 bases at J, with 10 bases between. CDR1 LNHDA and CDR2 SQIVND come from the germline V gene (reference sequence). This CDR3 is built from 14 residues. The CDR3 sequence: CASSGQGANYGYTF. As DNA, the CDR3 is TGTGCCAGTAGTGGCCAGGGAGCTAACTATGGCTACACCTTC. The variable domain in full, completed from reference TRBV19 and TRBJ1-2, reads DGGITQSPKYLFRKEGQNVTLSCEQNLNHDAMYWYRQDPGQGLRLIYYSQIVNDFQKGDIAEGYSVSREKKESFPLTVTSAQKNPTAFYLCASSGQGANYGYTFGSGTRLTVV.

This clone was recorded only once. The chain combines TRBV24-1 with TRBJ2-1; TRBD1 is a possible D gene (5 bases). CDR1 and CDR2 (germline): KGHDR, SFDVKD. The length of the CDR3 is 14 residues. Trimming stripped 5 bases from V and 8 bases from J, with 15 bases between. CDR3 loop: CATSVVDSLDEQFF. The CDR3 region has the DNA TGTGCCACCAGTGTAGTTGACAGTCTCGATGAGCAGTTCTTC.

The genes are TRBV6-2 or TRBV6-3 and TRBJ2-1, with D unresolved. CDR1 MNHEY and CDR2 SVGEGT come from the germline V gene. This CDR3 has 14 amino acids. Trimming took 4 bases from V and 6 from J, leaving 13 bases between them. CDR3 region: CASSSRTLGNEQFF. CDR3 bases: TGTGCCAGCAGTTCGAGAACACTCGGCAATGAGCAGTTCTTC.

The chain joins TRBV6-2 or TRBV6-3 to TRBJ2-1; D is ambiguous. CDR1 MNHEY and CDR2 SVGEGT come from the germline V gene. The CDR3 sequence is 15 residues long. V was pared by 5 bases and J by 0 bases, with 11 bases between. The CDR3 loop is CASSPRGSSYNEQFF. Written as DNA, the CDR3 is TGTGCCAGCAGTCCAAGAGGTAGCTCCTACAATGAGCAGTTCTTC.

The genes are TRBV29-1 and TRBJ2-2, with D unclear. The CDR3 covers 13 residues. Trimming removed 4 bases at V and 4 bases at J, with 10 bases between. The V gene's germline CDR1 is SQVTM and CDR2 ANQGSEA. The CDR3 DNA reads as TGCAGCGTTGTTTCCCCGTCCACCGGGGAGCTGTTTTTT. Protein: CSVVSPSTGELFF.

The CDR3 region is CASSQGLAGGYEQYF. The CDR3, as DNA: TGCGCCAGCAGCCAGGGACTAGCGGGGGGCTACGAGCAGTACTTC. The rearrangement uses TRBV4-1 and TRBJ2-7; TRBD2 aligns across 15 bases. The CDR3 is 15 amino acids. J was trimmed by 3 bases and V by 3 bases; bases with no gene match: 0. The V gene's germline CDR1 is MGHRA and CDR2 YSYEKL.

The rearrangement links TRBV27 to TRBJ1-5; D may be TRBD1 (5 bases). Trimming took off 2 bases at V and 7 bases at J, with 12 bases between the two ends. Germline lookup yields CDR1 MNHEY and CDR2 SMNVEV (reference sequence). The CDR3 contains 14 residues. Here the CDR3 reads CASSLVQGSQPQHF. The CDR3 nucleotides read TGTGCCAGCAGTTTAGTCCAGGGTAGCCAGCCCCAGCATTTT.

CDR3 protein: CASSLGGTPWEAFF. CDR3 DNA sequence: TGTGCCAGCAGTTTGGGAGGAACCCCCTGGGAAGCTTTCTTT. The chain is built from TRBV28 and TRBJ1-1, with D hard to call. This CDR3 has 14 residues. Germline loops: CDR1 MDHEN, CDR2 SYDVKM. The V and J ends lost 3 bases and 8 bases respectively, with 16 bases between them.

The CDR3 loop reads CASSYTDQGYEKLFF. CDR3 bases: TGTGCCAGCAGTTACACCGACCAGGGGTATGAAAAACTGTTTTTT. The chain has TRBV6-5 and TRBJ1-4; possibly TRBD1 for D (6 bases). V lost 2 bases, J lost 6 bases, and 13 bases lay in between. The CDR3 extends over 15 amino acids. The germline V gene has CDR1 MNHEY and CDR2 SVGAGI.

This chain uses TRBV7-9 with TRBJ1-1; perhaps TRBD1 as D (6 bases). This CDR3 spans 16 amino acids. Germline lookup yields CDR1 SEHNR and CDR2 FQNEAQ (reference sequence). V gave up 1 base and J gave up 3 bases, with 15 bases separating them. This CDR3 reads CASSLVARGADTEAFF. CDR3 in DNA: TGTGCCAGCAGCTTAGTCGCCAGGGGCGCAGACACTGAAGCTTTCTTT.

The chain couples TRBV27 to TRBJ1-5; TRBD1 might be the D (5 bases). Germline-derived CDR1 and CDR2 are MNHEY and SMNVEV (reference sequence). The CDR3 consists of 15 residues. Trimming shortened V by 6 bases and J by 1 base, and 13 bases separated the two germline ends. CDR3 DNA: TGTGCCAGCAGGAGGGGTCCTGGGAGCAATCAGCCCCAGCATTTT. Translated: CASRRGPGSNQPQHF.

This clone was found once. The V and J genes are TRBV19 and TRBJ1-2, with D possibly TRBD1 on 5 matching bases. CDR3 length equals 13 residues. Per the germline V gene, CDR1 is LNHDA and CDR2 is SQIVND (reference sequence). V dropped 6 bases and J dropped 4 bases, with 12 bases sitting between them. CDR3 amino acids: CASSGTQVYGYTF. DNA for the CDR3: TGTGCCAGTAGCGGGACGCAGGTCTATGGCTACACCTTC.